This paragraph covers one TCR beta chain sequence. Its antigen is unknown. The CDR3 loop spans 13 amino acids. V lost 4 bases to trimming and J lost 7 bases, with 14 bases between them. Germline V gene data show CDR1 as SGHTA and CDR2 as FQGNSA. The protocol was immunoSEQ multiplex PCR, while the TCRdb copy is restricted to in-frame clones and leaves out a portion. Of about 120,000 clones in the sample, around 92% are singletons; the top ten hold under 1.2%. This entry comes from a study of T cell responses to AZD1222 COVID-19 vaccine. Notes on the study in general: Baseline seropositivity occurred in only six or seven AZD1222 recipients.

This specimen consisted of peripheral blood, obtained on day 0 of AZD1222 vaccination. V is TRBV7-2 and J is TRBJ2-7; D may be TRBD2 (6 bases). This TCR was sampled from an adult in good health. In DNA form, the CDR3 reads TGTGCCAGCAGCTGGAGGGACTCCGGGGAGCAGTACTTC. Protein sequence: CASSWRDSGEQYF.